Listed here is a single T cell receptor beta chain. PBMC were collected before vaccination, two weeks after the third vaccination, and at progression. The sample is drawn from a study of glioma-infiltrating T cells after dendritic cell vaccination. Study as a whole: Patients received autologous tumor lysate-pulsed dendritic cell vaccination between about 2003 and 2013. Monocyte-derived dendritic cells, cultured 7 to 8 days with IL-4 and GM-CSF, were pulsed with autologous tumor lysate.

Germline values: CDR1 LNHDA, CDR2 SQIVND (reference sequence). Germline trimming cut 5 bases from V and 7 bases from J; bases unmatched to any gene: 4. This CDR3 has 15 residues. Clones were sequenced by immunoSEQ multiplex PCR, and TCRdb holds only the in-frame ones, with some missing. Of roughly 100,000 clones listed, roughly 79% are singletons. The sequenced sample was blood, obtained before dendritic cell vaccination. The chain has TRBV19 and TRBJ1-6; the match to TRBD1 covers 11 bases. This clonotype was obtained from a human donor with glioblastoma. CDR3 DNA sequence: TGTGCCAGTAGTGGACAGGGGGCAGGGAATTCACCCCTCCACTTT. Translating gives CASSGQGAGNSPLHF.